Following are 18 T cell receptor beta chains from one sample sequenced in a study of blood T cell repertoires in COVID-19. Some clones are missing from TCRdb's copy, which holds only in-frame ones; the method was immunoSEQ multiplex PCR. The repertoire has 150,000 to 200,000 clones, around 77% of them found once; the top ten carry roughly 2.8%. Sequenced sample: peripheral blood. The receptors derive from a man aged 65 to 79 with acute or convalescent COVID-19.

The rearrangement links TRBV27 to TRBJ2-7; D possibly corresponds to TRBD1 (6 bases). This CDR3 contains 14 residues. The V gene's germline CDR1 is MNHEY and CDR2 SMNVEV (reference sequence). The ends were cut back, 6 bases at V and 7 bases at J, with 19 bases in the middle. In DNA form, the CDR3 reads TGTGCCAGCAGCACGACAGGTGGTGTGAGGGAGCAGTACTTC. Protein sequence: CASSTTGGVREQYF.

This clone was seen only once. The chain links TRBV30 to TRBJ2-5, with D tentatively TRBD1 (6 bases). The CDR3 covers 13 residues. Trimming took off 2 bases at V and 1 base at J, with 8 bases between the two ends. CDR1 and CDR2 (germline): GTSNPN, SVGIG (reference sequence). CDR3 loop: CAWSPGAQETQYF. The DNA for the CDR3 is TGTGCCTGGAGTCCAGGGGCCCAAGAGACCCAGTACTTC. Together with reference TRBV30 and TRBJ2-5, the CDR3 gives the full variable domain: SQTIHQWPATLVQPVGSPLSLECTVEGTSNPNLYWYRQAAGRGLQLLFYSVGIGQISSEVPQNLSASRPQDRQFILSSKKLLLSDSGFYLCAWSPGAQETQYFGPGTRLLVL.

This clone appeared once. The genes are TRBV18 and TRBJ2-2, with D perhaps TRBD1 (6 bases). Trimming cost V 6 bases and J 1 base, with 9 bases left between them. This CDR3 comprises 14 residues. Germline CDR1 KGHSH, CDR2 LQKENI. The CDR3 reads CASSLGQNTGELFF. As DNA, the CDR3 is TGTGCCAGCTCGCTGGGACAGAACACCGGGGAGCTGTTTTTT.

This chain joins TRBV12-5 and TRBJ2-2, with TRBD1 matching 7 bases. CDR1 and CDR2 from the germline V gene are LGHNT and FRNRAP. The CDR3 has 16 amino acids. With 5 bases clipped from V and 5 bases from J, the junction kept 11 bases outside the gene matches. Here the CDR3 DNA reads TGTGCTAGTGGTGCCAACAGGGGTATGAGGACCGGGGAGCTGTTTTTT. This encodes CASGANRGMRTGELFF.

This rearrangement joins TRBV25-1 to TRBJ1-1; TRBD1 might be the D (5 bases). Germline V gene lookup returns CDR1 MGHDK and CDR2 SYGVNS. The CDR3 runs 14 residues. Deletions cut 2 bases from V and 0 bases from J, with 7 bases between. The CDR3 sequence: CASSERGLNTEAFF. DNA for the CDR3: TGTGCCAGCAGTGAAAGGGGCCTGAACACTGAAGCTTTCTTT.

Only one count was recorded for this clone. The chain uses TRBV4-3 and TRBJ2-7; TRBD1 matches at 10 bases. The J segment lost 7 bases and the V segment lost 0 bases, leaving 9 bases of the junction unmatched. Germline loops: CDR1 LGHNA, CDR2 YSLEER. The CDR3 has 16 residues. CDR3 bases: TGCGCCAGCAGCCAAGAGCCCCCGGGACAGGGGCCAGAGCAGTACTTC. Encoded protein: CASSQEPPGQGPEQYF.

The chain employs TRBV5-4 and TRBJ2-1, with a tentative D call TRBD2 (6 bases). Germline lookup yields CDR1 SGHNT and CDR2 YYREEE (reference sequence). This CDR3 comprises 15 residues. Trimming left V 4 bases short and J 4 bases short, with 15 bases between. The CDR3 is CASSPQGGVYNEQFF. The CDR3 bases are TGTGCCAGCAGCCCCCAGGGCGGGGTGTACAATGAGCAGTTCTTC.

The rearrangement uses TRBV5-1 and TRBJ2-5; the D gene is possibly TRBD2 (7 bases). Trimming took 6 bases from V and 5 from J, leaving 14 bases between them. Germline CDR1 is SGHRS and CDR2 is YFSETQ. The CDR3 is 13 amino acids. CDR3 loop: CASNDGGLETQYF. The CDR3 DNA is TGCGCCAGCAATGACGGGGGGCTTGAGACCCAGTACTTC. Complete variable domain (other parts from reference TRBV5-1 and TRBJ2-5): KAGVTQTPRYLIKTRGQQVTLSCSPISGHRSVSWYQQTPGQGLQFLFEYFSETQRNKGNFPGRFSGRQFSNSRSEMNVSTLELGDSALYLCASNDGGLETQYFGPGTRLLVL.

V is TRBV11-3 and J is TRBJ2-1; 8 bases align to TRBD1. The CDR3 contains 15 residues. J lost 6 bases, V lost 4 bases, and 8 bases had no gene match. Germline loops: CDR1 SGHNT, CDR2 YENEEA. DNA for the CDR3: TGTGCCAGCAGCTCCCTCGGGACAGGCGGCAATGAGCAGTTCTTC. The encoded protein is CASSSLGTGGNEQFF.

The chain recombines TRBV5-1 with TRBJ2-3, with 11 bases aligning to TRBD2. The CDR3 has 14 amino acids. CDR1 and CDR2 (germline): SGHRS, YFSETQ. After removal of 5 bases from V and 6 bases from J, the junction contained 5 bases not matched to a gene. CDR3 sequence (DNA): TGCGCCAGCAGTAATAGCGGGGGGGCCGATACGCAGTATTTT. It is translated as CASSNSGGADTQYF.

The CDR3 is CASKGSRGQETQYF. Written as DNA, the CDR3 is TGTGCCAGTAAGGGTTCAAGGGGTCAAGAGACCCAGTACTTC. The chain combines TRBV19 with TRBJ2-5; a weak D match, TRBD1 (5 bases). CDR3 length: 14 amino acids. The germline gives CDR1 LNHDA, CDR2 SQIVND (reference sequence). Trimming took off 7 bases at V and 2 bases at J, with 14 bases between the two ends.

V and J are TRBV3-1 (or the pseudogene TRBV3-2) and TRBJ1-6; D remains ambiguous. V lost 2 bases and J lost 5, with 7 bases in between. This CDR3 is 14 amino acids long. Looked up from germline, CDR1 is LGHDT and CDR2 is YNNKEL (reference sequence). CDR3 nucleotide sequence: TGTGCCAGCAGCCAAAACAGCCATAATTCACCCCTCCACTTT. Translating gives CASSQNSHNSPLHF.

The chain joins TRBV7-3 to TRBJ2-5, with 10 bases fitting TRBD2. The CDR3 covers 15 residues. The V segment lost 5 bases and the J segment 2 bases; nucleotides outside the gene matches: 5. The germline V gene has CDR1 SGHTA and CDR2 FQGTGA. The DNA of the CDR3 is TGTGCCAGCAGCCGAGCGGGAGGGACTCAAGAGACCCAGTACTTC. Its translation is CASSRAGGTQETQYF.

This rearrangement joins TRBV5-1 to TRBJ2-7, with 7 bases aligning to TRBD2. The germline gives CDR1 SGHRS, CDR2 YFSETQ. Germline trimming cut 2 bases from V and 0 bases from J; bases unmatched to any gene: 2. The CDR3 runs 14 residues. CDR3 residues: CASSFGGSSYEQYF. CDR3 sequence (DNA): TGCGCCAGCAGCTTCGGCGGGAGCTCCTACGAGCAGTACTTC. Supplemented by reference TRBV5-1 and TRBJ2-7, the full variable domain reads KAGVTQTPRYLIKTRGQQVTLSCSPISGHRSVSWYQQTPGQGLQFLFEYFSETQRNKGNFPGRFSGRQFSNSRSEMNVSTLELGDSALYLCASSFGGSSYEQYFGPGTRLTVT.

The V call is TRBV4-3, the J call TRBJ1-2; 7 nucleotides match TRBD1. The CDR3 extends over 19 amino acids. Germline loops: CDR1 LGHNA, CDR2 YSLEER. V dropped 0 bases and J dropped 6; count of bases not matched to a gene: 19. CDR3 sequence reads: CASSQETRADRVRENGYTF. CDR3 DNA: TGCGCCAGCAGCCAAGAGACGAGGGCCGACAGGGTGAGGGAAAATGGCTACACCTTC.

V is TRBV2 and J is TRBJ2-7; 11 bases map to TRBD1. The V gene's germline CDR1 is SNHLY and CDR2 FYNNEI. The CDR3 consists of 14 residues. V lost 7 bases and J lost 3; bases outside the gene matches: 5. The CDR3 bases are TGTGCCAGCATTTGGACAGGGGGCAGCTACGAGCAGTACTTC. Encoded protein: CASIWTGGSYEQYF. The full variable domain, its missing parts supplied by reference TRBV2 and TRBJ2-7, is EPEVTQTPSHQVTQMGQEVILRCVPISNHLYFYWYRQILGQKVEFLVSFYNNEISEKSEIFDDQFSVERPDGSNFTLKIRSTKLEDSAMYFCASIWTGGSYEQYFGPGTRLTVT.

This clone was seen once. The chain is built from TRBV2 and TRBJ2-3; 10 nucleotides match TRBD2. J gave up 4 bases and V 1 base, and 8 bases lay outside the gene matches. This CDR3 is 17 amino acids long. Germline lookup yields CDR1 SNHLY and CDR2 FYNNEI. Here the CDR3 reads CASSEGVASGGPDTQYF. As DNA, the CDR3 is TGTGCCAGCAGTGAAGGTGTGGCTAGCGGGGGACCAGATACGCAGTATTTT. The variable domain in full, with the rest retrieved from reference TRBV2 and TRBJ2-3, is EPEVTQTPSHQVTQMGQEVILRCVPISNHLYFYWYRQILGQKVEFLVSFYNNEISEKSEIFDDQFSVERPDGSNFTLKIRSTKLEDSAMYFCASSEGVASGGPDTQYFGPGTRLTVL.

This rearrangement joins TRBV7-9 to TRBJ2-7; 7 nucleotides match TRBD2. V gave up 5 bases and J gave up 4 bases; unmatched junction bases: 5. The CDR3 is 13 amino acids. CDR1 SEHNR and CDR2 FQNEAQ come from the germline V gene (reference sequence). CDR3 amino acids: CASSQDGGYEQYF. The CDR3 coding sequence is TGTGCCAGCAGCCAGGACGGGGGGTACGAGCAGTACTTC.